These 29 T cell receptor beta chains were all obtained from the same sample, sequenced in a study of OX40 agonist ivuxolimab in advanced cancers. Libraries were prepared by immunoSEQ multiplex PCR; TCRdb keeps only in-frame clonotypes and omits some of them. The sample records some 20,000 clones, less than 90% being singletons. The starting material was CD4+ or CD8+ T cells sorted from blood, obtained in a trial of the OX40 agonist ivuxolimab. These receptors were collected from an adult with an advanced solid tumor such as melanoma, head and neck, liver or kidney cancer.

This clone was seen once. This chain joins TRBV7-6 and TRBJ2-6; D is perhaps TRBD2 (5 bases). Germline V gene lookup returns CDR1 SGHVS and CDR2 FNYEAQ. There are 13 residues in the CDR3. Trimming left V 5 bases short and J 16 bases short, with 18 bases between. CDR3 region: CASSPLQAAVLTF. Written as DNA, the CDR3 is TGTGCCAGCAGCCCCCTCCAAGCGGCAGTACTGACTTTC.

This clone was detected once. This sequence joins TRBV11-2 and TRBJ1-2, with a tentative D call TRBD1 (6 bases). The CDR3 has 16 amino acids. Germline lookup yields CDR1 SGHAT and CDR2 FQNNGV. V was shortened by 4 bases and J by 5 bases, with 20 bases between the two germline ends. This CDR3 is CASSSEGGGTPYGYTF. The CDR3 region has the DNA TGTGCCAGCAGCTCGGAGGGGGGAGGGACGCCTTATGGCTACACCTTC.

The gene calls are TRBV7-6 and TRBJ2-7, with 7 positions matching TRBD2. CDR3 length: 16 residues. Germline-derived CDR1 and CDR2 are SGHVS and FNYEAQ. Trimming at V came to 1 base and at J to 2 bases, leaving 8 bases not matched to a gene. This CDR3 is CASSLESGLGAYEQYF. The DNA of the CDR3 is TGTGCCAGCAGCTTAGAATCCGGACTAGGGGCCTACGAGCAGTACTTC.

As DNA, the CDR3 is TGTGCCAGCAGCGTACCCCGACTAGCGGGGAACACCGGGGAGCTGTTTTTT. This encodes CASSVPRLAGNTGELFF. The chain joins TRBV9 to TRBJ2-2; 10 bases are a match to TRBD2. Germline V CDR1 and CDR2: SGDLS, YYNGEE. With 1 base clipped from V and 1 base from J, the junction kept 4 bases outside the gene matches. The CDR3 consists of 17 residues.

This clone has a handful of counts. V usage is TRBV18 and J usage is TRBJ2-1; 14 positions agree with TRBD2. Germline trimming cut 3 bases from V and 4 bases from J; bases unmatched to any gene: 23. CDR1 and CDR2 from the germline V gene are KGHSH and LQKENI. The CDR3 runs to 23 residues. CDR3 bases: TGTGCCAGCTCACCCACGGGACTAGCGGGAGTGCGCCCGGAGGCCGGGTTATACAATGAGCAGTTCTTC. Its protein product is CASSPTGLAGVRPEAGLYNEQFF.

This clone was recorded once. This chain joins TRBV6-1 and TRBJ2-7; D unclear. The CDR3 loop spans 14 amino acids. Germline-derived CDR1 and CDR2 are MNHNS and SASEGT. With 9 bases removed from V and 2 bases from J, the gap between germline ends came to 17 bases. The CDR3 nucleotides read TGTGCCAGGAGTATCTATCCAGGCGCCTACGAGCAGTACTTC. Encoded protein: CARSIYPGAYEQYF.

The chain has TRBV27 and TRBJ1-1; D ambiguous. Germline lookup yields CDR1 MNHEY and CDR2 SMNVEV (reference sequence). The V end was cut by 3 bases, the J end by 1 base, with 9 bases between. The CDR3 runs to 14 residues. The CDR3 region is CASSFSGANTEAFF. CDR3 in DNA: TGTGCCAGCAGTTTCTCAGGCGCGAACACTGAAGCTTTCTTT.

This chain joins TRBV27 and TRBJ2-7; 9 bases fit TRBD2. The germline CDR1 and CDR2 sequences are MNHEY and SMNVEV (reference sequence). Trimming removed 6 bases from V and 0 bases from J; junction bases left unmatched: 6. CDR3 length equals 15 residues. CDR3 protein: CASRLAGDHSYEQYF. CDR3 coding DNA: TGTGCCAGCAGGTTAGCGGGGGACCACTCCTACGAGCAGTACTTC.

V is TRBV6-4 and J is TRBJ2-5; TRBD2 matches at 11 bases. The J segment lost 12 bases and the V segment lost 0 bases, leaving 6 bases of the junction unmatched. The CDR3 spans 14 residues. Germline V gene lookup returns CDR1 MRHNA and CDR2 SNTAGT. The CDR3 DNA sequence: TGTGCCAGCAGTGACTCAACTAGCGGGGGTCTCAAGTACTTC. Amino acids: CASSDSTSGGLKYF.

This chain uses TRBV28 with TRBJ2-7; unclear D gene. Germline assignment: CDR1 MDHEN and CDR2 SYDVKM. The CDR3 consists of 13 residues. Trimming left V 5 bases short and J 2 bases short, with 10 bases between. The CDR3 protein is CASSPGRTYEQYF. The CDR3, as DNA: TGTGCCAGCAGTCCCGGACGCACCTACGAGCAGTACTTC.

The gene calls are TRBV5-8 and TRBJ2-7; no clear D gene. Germline loops: CDR1 SGHTS, CDR2 YDEGEE. The V end was cut by 4 bases, the J end by 5 bases, with 7 bases between. The CDR3 length is 11 residues. The CDR3 DNA reads as TGTGCCAGCAGCCTCTGGAACGAGCAGTACTTC. Its translation: CASSLWNEQYF.

V is TRBV19 and J is TRBJ1-1, with D perhaps matching TRBD1 (5 bases). Germline V gives CDR1 LNHDA, CDR2 SQIVND (reference sequence). The CDR3 contains 12 residues. Trimming left V 10 bases short and J 5 bases short, with 14 bases between. CDR3 nucleotides: TGTGCCACCGCACAGGACACGACTGAAGCTTTCTTT. The encoded protein is CATAQDTTEAFF.

The chain carries TRBV9 and TRBJ2-7; 7 bases align to TRBD1. Looked up from germline, CDR1 is SGDLS and CDR2 is YYNGEE. The CDR3 has 15 residues. V lost 4 bases, J lost 1 base, and 8 bases stayed unmatched. The CDR3 loop is CASSLGPGGSYEQYF. CDR3 nucleotide sequence: TGTGCCAGCAGCTTGGGGCCAGGGGGATCCTACGAGCAGTACTTC.

Only one count was recorded for this clone. The CDR3: CASSVAEGSVYEQYF. CDR3 DNA sequence: TGTGCCAGCAGCGTAGCTGAGGGCTCTGTCTACGAGCAGTACTTC. This chain links TRBV9 with TRBJ2-7, with D possibly TRBD2 on 5 matching bases. Germline V CDR1 and CDR2: SGDLS, YYNGEE. The CDR3 totals 15 residues. V was clipped by 0 bases and J by 3 bases, with 13 bases between them.

The chain joins TRBV27 to TRBJ2-1; TRBD2 matches at 11 bases. This CDR3 has 16 amino acids. Trimming cost V 0 bases and J 5 bases; bases outside gene matches: 3. CDR1 and CDR2 from the germline V gene are MNHEY and SMNVEV (reference sequence). CDR3 in amino acids: CASSLSGTSGNNEQFF. The DNA of the CDR3 is TGTGCCAGCAGTTTATCGGGGACTAGCGGTAACAATGAGCAGTTCTTC.

The rearrangement uses TRBV9 and TRBJ2-7; tentative D call: TRBD2 (6 bases). With 0 bases removed from V and 3 bases from J, the gap between germline ends came to 13 bases. The CDR3 is 15 residues long. CDR1 is SGDLS, CDR2 YYNGEE, per germline. The DNA of the CDR3 is TGTGCCAGCAGCGTAGCCCCGGGAGAAAACTACGAGCAGTACTTC. This translates into CASSVAPGENYEQYF. Complete variable domain (other parts from reference TRBV9 and TRBJ2-7): DSGVTQTPKHLITATGQRVTLRCSPRSGDLSVYWYQQSLDQGLQFLIQYYNGEERAKGNILERFSAQQFPDLHSELNLSSLELGDSALYFCASSVAPGENYEQYFGPGTRLTVT.

This clone was detected only a few times. This chain uses TRBV10-1 with TRBJ2-7, with TRBD1 matching 9 bases. The CDR3 is 18 amino acids. V lost 3 bases, J lost 4 bases, and 16 bases stayed unmatched. Germline V gene lookup returns CDR1 WNHNN and CDR2 SYGVQD (reference sequence). CDR3 loop: CASSDGDRVKLGAYEQYF. The CDR3 DNA is TGCGCCAGCAGTGATGGGGACAGGGTTAAGTTAGGGGCTTACGAGCAGTACTTC.

The rearrangement links TRBV5-4 to TRBJ2-7, with unresolved D. The ends were cut back, 1 base at V and 1 base at J, with 6 bases in the middle. The CDR3 loop spans 13 amino acids. The V gene's germline CDR1 is SGHNT and CDR2 YYREEE (reference sequence). CDR3 coding DNA: TGTGCCAGCAGCTTGCGTCCGTCCTACGAGCAGTACTTC. Translation gives CASSLRPSYEQYF.

The table lists this clone with a count of one. This chain joins TRBV5-1 and TRBJ2-5; D gene uncertain. The germline CDR1 and CDR2 sequences are SGHRS and YFSETQ. The V gene lost 1 base and the J gene lost 1 base, with 5 bases spanning the gap. The CDR3 runs 13 residues. The CDR3 coding sequence is TGCGCCAGCAGCTTGATCACCCAAGAGACCCAGTACTTC. It specifies CASSLITQETQYF.

This chain joins TRBV9 and TRBJ1-1; a weak D match, TRBD1 (6 bases). The CDR3 covers 12 residues. V was pared by 0 bases and J by 7 bases, with 7 bases between. Germline lookup yields CDR1 SGDLS and CDR2 YYNGEE. The chain's CDR3 is CASSVVQGEAFF. The DNA of the CDR3 is TGTGCCAGCAGCGTAGTACAGGGTGAAGCTTTCTTT. The entire variable domain, with the rest obtained from reference TRBV9 and TRBJ1-1, is as follows: DSGVTQTPKHLITATGQRVTLRCSPRSGDLSVYWYQQSLDQGLQFLIQYYNGEERAKGNILERFSAQQFPDLHSELNLSSLELGDSALYFCASSVVQGEAFFGQGTRLTVV.

The chain combines TRBV7-9 with TRBJ2-1; 8 bases align to TRBD2. This CDR3 comprises 15 residues. Germline-derived CDR1 and CDR2 are SEHNR and FQNEAQ (reference sequence). Trimming took 6 bases from V and 2 from J; bases not matched to a gene: 6. CDR3 amino acids: CASSTTSVAYNEQFF. CDR3 DNA: TGTGCCAGCAGTACGACTAGCGTAGCCTACAATGAGCAGTTCTTC.

This clone appeared once. The chain is built from TRBV19 and TRBJ1-1; weak D call: TRBD1 (6 bases). There are 15 residues in the CDR3. Per the germline V gene, CDR1 is LNHDA and CDR2 is SQIVND (reference sequence). V shed 4 bases and J shed 3 bases, with 15 bases lying between them. As DNA, the CDR3 is TGTGCCAGTAGTACCTCCCGGGACAAGGACACTGAAGCTTTCTTT. Translating gives CASSTSRDKDTEAFF.

The chain is built from TRBV29-1 and TRBJ2-1, with TRBD1 identical over 7 bases. V was pared by 7 bases and J by 7 bases, with 7 bases of the junction left unmatched. Germline loops: CDR1 SQVTM, CDR2 ANQGSEA. The CDR3 consists of 12 residues. This CDR3 is CSAGQENNEQFF. CDR3 bases: TGCAGCGCCGGACAGGAGAATAATGAGCAGTTCTTC.

This clone was picked up a small number of times. The J gene is TRBJ2-2, the V gene TRBV4-2, with TRBD2 as a possible D gene (6 bases). The germline V gene encodes CDR1 LGHNA and CDR2 YNFKEQ. This CDR3 spans 15 amino acids. Deletions cut 0 bases from V and 5 bases from J, with 10 bases between. CDR3: CASSQDPGVTGELFF. The CDR3 region has the DNA TGTGCCAGCAGCCAAGATCCGGGGGTAACCGGGGAGCTGTTTTTT.

The chain carries TRBV4-3 and TRBJ1-1; tentatively, D is TRBD1 (6 bases). V lost 8 bases, J lost 1 base, and 11 bases lay in between. CDR1 and CDR2 (germline): LGHNA, YSLEER. The CDR3 runs 13 residues. CDR3 nucleotide sequence: TGCGCCAGCTCCGACAGGAGGAACACTGAAGCTTTCTTT. This encodes CASSDRRNTEAFF.

V gene TRBV2 combines with J gene TRBJ2-1, with TRBD1 matching 9 bases. Germline loops: CDR1 SNHLY, CDR2 FYNNEI. Unmatched junction bases numbered 2, after V lost 10 bases and J lost 1 base. The CDR3 sequence is 13 residues long. The CDR3 nucleotides are TGTGCCAAGACAGGGGGGTCCTACAATGAGCAGTTCTTC. Translation: CAKTGGSYNEQFF.

The chain has TRBV4-3 and TRBJ1-5; tentatively, D is TRBD1 (5 bases). Trimming removed 0 bases from V and 5 bases from J, with 11 bases in between. The germline gives CDR1 LGHNA, CDR2 YSLEER. This CDR3 region has 15 residues. CDR3 coding DNA: TGCGCCAGCAGCCAAGATCCCGGGGGGGATCAGCCCCAGCATTTT. Translated: CASSQDPGGDQPQHF.

The chain couples TRBV19 to TRBJ1-5; TRBD1 matches at 8 bases. The CDR3 totals 19 residues. Germline loops: CDR1 LNHDA, CDR2 SQIVND (reference sequence). Unmatched junction bases numbered 20, after V lost 7 bases and J lost 3 bases. For the CDR3, the DNA is TGTGCCAGTACCTCCCCGGACAGGGATCAGGCTATATTCAATCAGCCCCAGCATTTT. Amino acid sequence: CASTSPDRDQAIFNQPQHF. The full variable domain, with the rest looked up from reference TRBV19 and TRBJ1-5, is DGGITQSPKYLFRKEGQNVTLSCEQNLNHDAMYWYRQDPGQGLRLIYYSQIVNDFQKGDIAEGYSVSREKKESFPLTVTSAQKNPTAFYLCASTSPDRDQAIFNQPQHFGDGTRLSIL.

V and J are TRBV4-3 and TRBJ2-3, with D possibly being TRBD2 (6 bases). CDR1 LGHNA and CDR2 YSLEER come from the germline V gene. This CDR3 comprises 13 residues. Deletions cut 1 base from V and 6 bases from J, with 8 bases between. The CDR3 DNA sequence: TGCGCCAGCAGCCAAGCCGCGGGGGATACGCAGTATTTT. Encoded protein: CASSQAAGDTQYF.